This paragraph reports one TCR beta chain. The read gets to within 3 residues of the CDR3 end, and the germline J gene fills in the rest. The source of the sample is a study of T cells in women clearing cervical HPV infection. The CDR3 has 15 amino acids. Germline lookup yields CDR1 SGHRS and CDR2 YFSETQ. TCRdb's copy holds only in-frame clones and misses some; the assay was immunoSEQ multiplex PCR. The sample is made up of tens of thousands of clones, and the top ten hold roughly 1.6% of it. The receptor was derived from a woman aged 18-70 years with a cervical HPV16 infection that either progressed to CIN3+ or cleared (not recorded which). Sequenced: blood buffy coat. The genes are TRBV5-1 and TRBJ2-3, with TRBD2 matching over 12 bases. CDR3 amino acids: CASRLAGASQETQYF. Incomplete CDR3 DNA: TGCGCCAGCCGACTAGCGGGGGCCTCACAAGAGACG.